Shown below are 3 T cell receptor beta chains from a single sample sequenced in a study of cytomegalovirus exposure and HLA in healthy donors. Amplification used 60 Vbeta primers and 13 Jbeta primers. Only in-frame clones appear in the TCRdb table, and some are missing; sequencing was by immunoSEQ multiplex PCR. The sample consists of over 100,000 clones, about 83% of them appearing once. Sequenced input: PBMCs. The receptors stem from a woman aged 30 to 39 in good health and CMV-seronegative.

This chain joins TRBV19 and TRBJ2-7; 8 bases map to TRBD1. Trimming cost V 6 bases and J 9 bases; bases outside gene matches: 13. The V gene's germline CDR1 is LNHDA and CDR2 SQIVND (reference sequence). This CDR3 has 14 residues. The CDR3 DNA sequence: TGTGCCAGTAGCCCGGGACAGGCGCCCCGAGGGCAGTACTTC. Its protein is CASSPGQAPRGQYF.

The chain couples TRBV29-1 to TRBJ2-3; 12 nucleotides align to TRBD2. Per germline, CDR1 SQVTM and CDR2 ANQGSEA. V dropped 3 bases and J dropped 6; count of bases not matched to a gene: 4. The CDR3 has 14 residues. DNA of the CDR3: TGCAGCGTTGACCTAGCGGGAGGGCCTGATACGCAGTATTTT. Its translation is CSVDLAGGPDTQYF.

This clone was counted only a few times. The V and J genes are TRBV5-6 and TRBJ2-7, with D possibly being TRBD2 (6 bases). CDR3 length: 15 amino acids. Trimming cost V 0 bases and J 0 bases, with 10 bases left between them. Germline CDR1 reads SGHDT; CDR2 reads YYEEEE. The CDR3 spells CASSLVTTSSYEQYF. The CDR3, as DNA: TGTGCCAGCAGCTTGGTTACGACTAGCTCCTACGAGCAGTACTTC.